Each of the 17 T cell receptor beta chains below was sequenced from the same sample in a study of persistence of HIV-infected CD4 T cells. Sequencing used immunoSEQ version 4 in survey mode. This table comes from immunoSEQ multiplex PCR, and its TCRdb copy is limited to in-frame clones, with some not included. The sample contains 25,000 to 35,000 clones, about four fifths of which appear only once. Stimulation used around 10 ug/mL lysate from CMV-infected fibroblasts. Sorted nonresponding memory CD4+ T cells were CD40L-negative, CD69-negative, CD45RO-high. Their target antigens are unknown. The sequencing here drew on CD4+ T cells sorted from PBMCs after approximately 19-hour stimulation, taken from a patient who received antiretroviral therapy. These receptors originate from an adult man with HIV who was CMV-seropositive.

This sequence joins TRBV5-5 and TRBJ2-7; a weak D match, TRBD1 (6 bases). V was clipped by 2 bases and J by 7 bases, with 13 bases between them. Germline V gene data show CDR1 as SGHKS and CDR2 as YYEKEE (reference sequence). The CDR3 is 13 residues long. Here the CDR3 reads CASSFLGAGEQYF. The CDR3 coding sequence is TGTGCCAGCAGCTTTCTGGGGGCTGGGGAGCAGTACTTC.

This clone was seen once. The chain joins TRBV6-1 to TRBJ1-6, with D possibly TRBD1 on 6 matching bases. In germline, CDR1 is MNHNS, CDR2 SASEGT. The CDR3 has 19 residues. The ends were cut back, 3 bases at V and 6 bases at J, with 24 bases in the middle. The CDR3 protein is CASSDHQGRGTFPNSPLHF. Written as DNA, the CDR3 is TGTGCCAGCAGTGATCATCAGGGGAGGGGGACTTTTCCTAATTCACCCCTCCACTTT.

The chain carries TRBV28 and TRBJ1-4; no clear D gene. CDR3 size: 15 residues. Germline loops: CDR1 MDHEN, CDR2 SYDVKM. V lost 1 base to trimming and J lost 2 bases, with 8 bases between them. CDR3 DNA sequence: TGTGCCAGCAGTTTATTCGGGAGCACTAATGAAAAACTGTTTTTT. This gives the protein CASSLFGSTNEKLFF.

The rearrangement joins TRBV6-6 to TRBJ2-7; no reliable D call. CDR1 MNHNY and CDR2 SVGAGI come from the germline V gene (reference sequence). Between the trimmed V and J ends, which lost 2 bases and 2 bases, there was a span of 7 bases. The CDR3 is 13 residues long. Here the CDR3 DNA reads TGTGCCAGCAGTTACGGTCAGACCTACGAGCAGTACTTC. Its translation is CASSYGQTYEQYF.

This clone was seen only once. DNA for the CDR3: TGCGCCAGCAGCTTAGCCTACGAGCAGTACTTC. Its translation is CASSLAYEQYF. J is TRBJ2-7 and V is TRBV5-1; D is undetermined. There are 11 residues in the CDR3. The V and J ends lost 2 bases and 2 bases respectively, with 2 bases between them. CDR1 is SGHRS, CDR2 YFSETQ, per germline.

The chain is built from TRBV29-1 and TRBJ1-6; perhaps TRBD1 as D (5 bases). Trimming left V 0 bases short and J 12 bases short, with 9 bases between. CDR3 size: 12 residues. Germline lookup yields CDR1 SQVTM and CDR2 ANQGSEA. The CDR3 sequence: CSVEDGGGPLHF. CDR3 nucleotide sequence: TGCAGCGTTGAAGACGGGGGGGGACCCCTCCACTTT.

The chain combines TRBV12-2 with TRBJ1-5. TRBV12-2 is a pseudogene. The CDR3 contains 14 residues. The CDR3 spells CASRLDQSNQPQHF. CDR3 bases: TGTGCAAGTCGCTTGGATCAGAGCAATCAGCCCCAGCATTTT.

This chain joins TRBV5-4 and TRBJ2-2, with 7 positions matching TRBD2. CDR3 size: 16 residues. Germline-derived CDR1 and CDR2 are SGHNT and YYREEE (reference sequence). V dropped 4 bases and J dropped 7; count of bases not matched to a gene: 13. CDR3 in DNA: TGTGCCAGCAGCATCGGGACTACCGTGGTACTCGGGGAGCTGTTTTTT. Amino acids: CASSIGTTVVLGELFF.

V gene TRBV5-1 combines with J gene TRBJ1-3; 7 nucleotides agree with TRBD1. Trimming removed 4 bases from V and 0 bases from J; junction bases left unmatched: 4. The CDR3 sequence is 15 residues long. Per the germline V gene, CDR1 is SGHRS and CDR2 is YFSETQ. The CDR3 sequence is CASSLGTASGNTIYF. CDR3 sequence (DNA): TGCGCCAGCAGCCTAGGGACAGCCTCTGGAAACACCATATATTTT.

This chain uses TRBV29-1 with TRBJ1-4; tentative D call: TRBD1 (6 bases). Germline loops: CDR1 SQVTM, CDR2 ANQGSEA. This CDR3 is built from 13 residues. Trimming left V 4 bases short and J 11 bases short, with 17 bases between. CDR3 DNA sequence: TGCAGCGTTGTGGGTCCACAGGGAATGAAACTGTTTTTT. This sequence encodes CSVVGPQGMKLFF.

The chain links TRBV6-5 to TRBJ2-7; D remains ambiguous. V shed 7 bases and J shed 2 bases, with 15 bases lying between them. This CDR3 has 14 residues. CDR1 is MNHEY and CDR2 is SVGAGI in the germline V gene. CDR3 in amino acids: CASTEGATPYEQYF. The CDR3 DNA is TGTGCCAGCACGGAAGGAGCTACGCCCTACGAGCAGTACTTC.

The chain employs TRBV24-1 and TRBJ2-2; 7 bases fit TRBD2. The V and J ends lost 6 bases and 1 base, in that order; junction bases with no gene match: 4. The germline V gene has CDR1 KGHDR and CDR2 SFDVKD. The CDR3 spans 15 residues. The CDR3 sequence is CATSLGGGNTGELFF. The CDR3 coding sequence is TGTGCCACCAGTCTAGGCGGGGGGAACACCGGGGAGCTGTTTTTT.

This chain connects TRBV7-9 to TRBJ2-4; possibly TRBD1 or TRBD2 for D (5 bases each). The germline CDR1 and CDR2 sequences are SEHNR and FQNEAQ (reference sequence). Trimming shortened V by 5 bases and J by 0 bases, and 8 bases separated the two germline ends. The CDR3 consists of 14 residues. The CDR3 spells CASSPGTAKNIQYF. The CDR3 nucleotides read TGTGCCAGCAGCCCCGGGACAGCCAAAAACATTCAGTACTTC.

V gene TRBV12-3 or TRBV12-4 combines with J gene TRBJ1-2, with D hard to call. This CDR3 has 13 residues. V lost 3 bases to trimming and J lost 1 base, with 6 bases between them. CDR3 sequence reads: CASSLGDNYGYTF. Written as DNA, the CDR3 is TGTGCCAGCAGTTTGGGAGATAACTATGGCTACACCTTC.

J is TRBJ2-7 and V is TRBV3-1 (or the pseudogene TRBV3-2); TRBD1 aligns across 11 bases. CDR3 length equals 15 residues. Trimming took 0 bases from V and 8 from J; bases not matched to a gene: 6. Per germline, CDR1 LGHDT and CDR2 YNNKEL (reference sequence). The CDR3 loop is CASSQEGQGAGKQYF. The CDR3 DNA reads as TGTGCCAGCAGCCAAGAAGGACAGGGGGCTGGAAAGCAGTACTTC.

This chain uses TRBV5-1 with TRBJ1-4; D gene uncertain. V was pared by 5 bases and J by 4 bases, with 9 bases between. The CDR3 has 13 amino acids. CDR1 is SGHRS, CDR2 YFSETQ, per germline. Here the CDR3 DNA reads TGCGCCAGCAGGATAGGGAATAATGAAAAACTGTTTTTT. It translates to CASRIGNNEKLFF.

This clone was seen only a few times. J is TRBJ2-3 and V is TRBV2; D not resolved. Germline V gives CDR1 SNHLY, CDR2 FYNNEI. V shed 0 bases and J shed 4 bases, with 8 bases lying between them. This CDR3 is 14 amino acids long. DNA of the CDR3: TGTGCCAGCAGTGAAGCCTGGAGTGCAGATACGCAGTATTTT. Translating it yields CASSEAWSADTQYF.